This paragraph covers one T cell receptor beta chain sequence. Its cognate antigen is unknown. The source of the sample is a study of cytomegalovirus exposure and HLA in healthy donors. Study-level points and caveats: Available immune exposure information covered CMV serostatus only. Donors were assumed by presence/absence analyses to have roughly uniform sequencing depth. Per a later analysis, HLA-associated TCR beta chains showed more clonal expansion than other, equally common TCR beta chains.

The PCR employed 60 Vbeta primers together with 13 Jbeta primers. The repertoire was sequenced with immunoSEQ multiplex PCR; TCRdb's copy has only in-frame clones and lacks some. This sample contains about 140,000 clones. J was trimmed by 7 bases and V by 4 bases; bases with no gene match: 4. The CDR3 covers 14 residues. CDR1 MNHEY and CDR2 SMNVEV come from the germline V gene (reference sequence). All the people who gave samples were healthy bone marrow donors. V gene TRBV27 combines with J gene TRBJ1-4; 9 bases agree with TRBD1. The sequence came from a woman aged 18-30 years in good health and CMV-seronegative. Sequenced material: PBMCs. The CDR3 DNA sequence: TGTGCCAGCAGTTCCGGGACAGGGCTTGAAAAACTGTTTTTT. This encodes CASSSGTGLEKLFF. The complete variable domain, with remaining parts taken from reference TRBV27 and TRBJ1-4, reads EAQVTQNPRYLITVTGKKLTVTCSQNMNHEYMSWYRQDPGLGLRQIYYSMNVEVTDKGDVPEGYKVSRKEKRNFPLILESPSPNQTSLYFCASSSGTGLEKLFFGSGTQLSVL.